This entry lists 29 T cell receptor beta chains sequenced from one sample in a study of CD8 T cells in ankylosing spondylitis (dated by TCRdb to the late 2010s). The paper as a whole reports these results and caveats: A TCR beta motif of several highly homologous amino acid variants appeared characteristic of blood from ankylosing spondylitis patients.

The library came from 5' RACE. Sequenced using an Illumina HiSeq 2500. TCRdb reprocessed the public reads (quality trimming at Q25 with fastp, clone calling with MiXCR) and kept in-frame beta chains. Merged by CDR3 protein, the rows form single entries marked with the most common genes and DNA. Counted in this sample were more than 650,000 distinct CDR3 sequences; around 11% of them appeared once. Together, the top ten hold about 0.5% of the sample. No antigen has been identified for these receptors. The sequenced sample consisted of blood, either unsorted or a sorted T cell fraction (not recorded which). These receptors were collected from a male donor with ankylosing spondylitis.

This clonotype occurred many times. The chain employs TRBV7-9 and TRBJ1-3, with 8 bases aligning to TRBD1. Germline V gene sequence: CDR1 SEHNR, CDR2 FQNEAQ (reference sequence). This CDR3 has 15 residues. The ends lost 3 bases at V and 4 bases at J; junction bases unmatched: 5. As DNA, the CDR3 is TGTGCCAGCAGCTTCCAGGGGGCAAGCGGAAACACCATATATTTT. Amino acids: CASSFQGASGNTIYF.

This clonotype was seen a few times. The chain links TRBV27 to TRBJ2-7; unclear D gene. The germline CDR1 and CDR2 sequences are MNHEY and SMNVEV (reference sequence). V shed 1 base and J shed 0 bases, with 7 bases lying between them. The CDR3 spans 14 residues. The CDR3 reads CASSLFLGSYEQYF. The CDR3 bases are TGTGCCAGCAGTTTATTCCTCGGCTCCTACGAGCAGTACTTC.

The rearrangement joins TRBV20-1 to TRBJ2-3; TRBD2 matches 10 bases. CDR3 size: 16 residues. Germline-derived CDR1 and CDR2 are DFQATT and SNEGSKA (reference sequence). With 3 bases clipped from V and 0 bases from J, the junction kept 6 bases outside the gene matches. The DNA for the CDR3 is TGCAGTGCTAGTGGCTCAGCGGGAGGGAGCACAGATACGCAGTATTTT. It specifies CSASGSAGGSTDTQYF.

On this clonotype: A much larger clone sits a single nucleotide away, making a read error possible. Because the CDR3 is missing its conserved closing phenylalanine or tryptophan, this is likely a read error. The chain has TRBV6-6 and TRBJ2-7, with a tentative D call TRBD1 (5 bases). The CDR3 loop spans 12 amino acids. Trimming left V 6 bases short and J 5 bases short, with 11 bases between. Germline values: CDR1 MNHNY, CDR2 SVGAGI (reference sequence). CDR3 in DNA: TGTGCCAGCAGCGACACAGGTCACGAGCAGTACTCC. Translation: CASSDTGHEQYS.

J is TRBJ2-3 and V is TRBV20-1; no clear D. The CDR3 has 13 amino acids. Trimming removed 6 bases at V and 2 bases at J, with 12 bases between. The germline V gene has CDR1 DFQATT and CDR2 SNEGSKA (reference sequence). The CDR3 loop reads CSARRSFTDTQYF. CDR3 DNA: TGCAGTGCCCGTCGTAGCTTCACAGATACGCAGTATTTT.

This clonotype turned up a few times. This chain links TRBV6-5 with TRBJ2-1, with D perhaps matching TRBD1 or TRBD2 (5 bases each). CDR1 is MNHEY and CDR2 is SVGAGI in the germline V gene. Trimming pared 3 bases from V and 4 bases from J, leaving 19 bases between. The CDR3 sequence is 17 residues long. CDR3 nucleotides: TGTGCCAGCAGTTATGAACCCCCAGGGAGTAAGTACAATGAGCAGTTCTTC. It yields the protein CASSYEPPGSKYNEQFF.

There are a few counts of this clonotype. The chain couples TRBV20-1 to TRBJ2-5; TRBD2 agrees at 7 bases. The CDR3 contains 15 residues. The J segment lost 1 base and the V segment lost 3 bases, leaving 8 bases of the junction unmatched. Germline values: CDR1 DFQATT, CDR2 SNEGSKA (reference sequence). The chain's CDR3 is CSASSSGPSQETQYF. The CDR3 coding sequence is TGCAGTGCTAGTAGTAGCGGGCCGTCCCAAGAGACCCAGTACTTC.

This clonotype occurred many times. The chain employs TRBV6-1 and TRBJ2-2; a possible D gene is TRBD1 (5 bases). The V end was cut by 6 bases, the J end by 0 bases, with 17 bases between. This CDR3 region has 17 residues. Germline V gene sequence: CDR1 MNHNS, CDR2 SASEGT. CDR3 region: CASSTGPGRANTGELFF. CDR3 in DNA: TGTGCCAGCAGCACCGGACCGGGCAGGGCGAACACCGGGGAGCTGTTTTTT.

V and J are TRBV4-3 and TRBJ2-3, with 8 bases identical to TRBD2. The germline CDR1 and CDR2 sequences are LGHNA and YSLEER. V shed 0 bases, J shed 1 base, and the junction held 3 bases outside the gene matches. This CDR3 is built from 16 residues. CDR3 loop: CASSQEQLAGTDTQYF. CDR3 DNA sequence: TGCGCCAGCAGCCAAGAACAACTAGCGGGCACAGATACGCAGTATTTT.

The rearrangement joins TRBV6-2 or TRBV6-3 to TRBJ2-6, with D unresolved. The CDR3 contains 14 residues. V lost 5 bases to trimming and J lost 2 bases, with 7 bases between them. Germline V gene data show CDR1 as MNHEY and CDR2 as SVGEGT. CDR3 sequence: CASSRSPGANVLTF. CDR3 DNA: TGTGCCAGCAGTAGATCTCCTGGGGCCAACGTCCTGACTTTC.

There are many counts of this clonotype. This rearrangement joins TRBV20-1 to TRBJ2-3; 9 nucleotides align to TRBD2. This CDR3 comprises 14 residues. Germline CDR1 is DFQATT and CDR2 is SNEGSKA (reference sequence). The V gene end was trimmed by 3 bases and the J gene end by 0 bases; junction bases not matched to a gene: 1. Here the CDR3 reads CSASTSGSTDTQYF. The CDR3 DNA reads TGCAGTGCTAGTACTAGCGGGAGCACAGATACGCAGTATTTT.

The rearrangement links TRBV18 to TRBJ1-2; possibly TRBD1 for D (5 bases). This CDR3 has 14 residues. V was shortened by 0 bases and J by 8 bases, with 13 bases between the two germline ends. Looked up from germline, CDR1 is KGHSH and CDR2 is LQKENI. Here the CDR3 DNA reads TGTGCCAGCTCACCACCGGGAGACAGAAAGGGCTACACCTTC. Translation: CASSPPGDRKGYTF.

The CDR3, as DNA: TGCAGCGGATCACAGGGGGGGCCTGAAGCTTTCTTT. Protein: CSGSQGGPEAFF. The gene calls are TRBV29-1 and TRBJ1-1; TRBD1 aligns across 8 bases. The CDR3 length is 12 residues. The ends lost 7 bases at V and 6 bases at J; junction bases unmatched: 7. CDR1 is SQVTM and CDR2 is ANQGSEA in the germline V gene.

At least ten counts were recorded for this clonotype. The J gene is TRBJ2-4, the V gene TRBV20-1, with 9 positions matching TRBD1. Germline V CDR1 and CDR2: DFQATT, SNEGSKA (reference sequence). The CDR3 contains 11 residues. The V and J ends lost 5 bases and 10 bases, in that order; junction bases with no gene match: 3. The CDR3 sequence is CSAGTGLIQYF. The CDR3 DNA is TGCAGTGCTGGGACAGGGTTAATTCAGTACTTC.

This clonotype appeared a few times. The chain combines TRBV5-6 with TRBJ1-1; D is perhaps TRBD1 (5 bases). Germline V CDR1 and CDR2: SGHDT, YYEEEE. The V end was cut by 0 bases, the J end by 1 base, with 10 bases between. This CDR3 spans 15 amino acids. The CDR3 sequence: CASSLAGGGNTEAFF. The CDR3 DNA sequence: TGTGCCAGCAGCTTGGCCGGGGGGGGGAACACTGAAGCTTTCTTT.

The chain employs TRBV27 and TRBJ1-1; a possible D gene is TRBD1 (6 bases). In germline, CDR1 is MNHEY, CDR2 SMNVEV (reference sequence). V was cut by 5 bases and J by 0 bases, with 13 bases left in between. The CDR3 consists of 15 residues. CDR3 DNA sequence: TGTGCCAGCAGTCGCTGGACAGCCTTGAACACTGAAGCTTTCTTT. The encoded protein is CASSRWTALNTEAFF.

V is TRBV28 and J is TRBJ2-7; 7 positions agree with TRBD1. This CDR3 is 15 amino acids long. J lost 2 bases, V lost 5 bases, and 9 bases had no gene match. In germline, CDR1 is MDHEN, CDR2 SYDVKM. The CDR3: CASSEPGQRAYEQYF. CDR3 nucleotide sequence: TGTGCCAGCAGTGAACCGGGACAGAGAGCCTACGAGCAGTACTTC.

The genes are TRBV3-1 and TRBJ2-7; D is undetermined. The CDR3 runs to 14 residues. Trimming took 0 bases from V and 1 from J, leaving 7 bases between them. Germline values: CDR1 LGHDT, CDR2 YNNKEL (reference sequence). The chain's CDR3 is CASSQDATSYEQYF. The CDR3 region has the DNA TGTGCCAGCAGCCAAGATGCGACTTCCTACGAGCAGTACTTC.

This clonotype has more than one count but fewer than ten. The chain is built from TRBV12-3 or TRBV12-4 and TRBJ2-7, with D unresolved. Trimming stripped 8 bases from V and 7 bases from J, with 18 bases between. CDR3 length: 13 amino acids. Written as DNA, the CDR3 is TGTGCCAGCCGGACCGAACTTCGCAGAGAGCAGTACTTC. This gives the protein CASRTELRREQYF.

This clonotype was found many times. This chain links TRBV20-1 with TRBJ1-2; no definite D call. In germline, CDR1 is DFQATT, CDR2 SNEGSKA (reference sequence). This CDR3 contains 12 residues. V was pared by 1 base and J by 0 bases, with 3 bases between. The CDR3 loop reads CSARGANYGYTF. CDR3 nucleotides: TGCAGTGCTAGAGGCGCTAACTATGGCTACACCTTC.

This clonotype was seen ten or more times. The chain combines TRBV20-1 with TRBJ1-5; D is perhaps TRBD1 (6 bases). The germline V and J ends were trimmed by 1 base and 9 bases, with 13 bases remaining between them. The CDR3 consists of 13 residues. Germline-derived CDR1 and CDR2 are DFQATT and SNEGSKA (reference sequence). CDR3 sequence: CSARAGGYGPQHF. The CDR3 DNA reads TGCAGTGCTAGAGCCGGGGGCTACGGGCCCCAGCATTTT.

This clonotype was recorded a few times. V usage is TRBV6-6 and J usage is TRBJ1-2; D perhaps matches TRBD1 (6 bases). The CDR3 contains 12 residues. Germline V gives CDR1 MNHNY, CDR2 SVGAGI (reference sequence). Trimming cost V 4 bases and J 7 bases, with 10 bases left between them. For the CDR3, the DNA is TGTGCCAGCAGTTGGGACAAGGGTGGCTACACCTTC. It translates to CASSWDKGGYTF.

V is TRBV5-6 and J is TRBJ1-1; unclear D gene. V was pared by 8 bases and J by 11 bases, with 22 bases between. CDR1 and CDR2 from the germline V gene are SGHDT and YYEEEE. The length of the CDR3 is 13 residues. CDR3 region: CARSAVRATRAFF. As DNA, the CDR3 is TGTGCCAGAAGCGCCGTTAGGGCTACGAGGGCTTTCTTT.

This CDR3 reads CSVKGQGRTGELFF. CDR3 nucleotides: TGCAGCGTAAAAGGCCAGGGTCGGACCGGGGAGCTGTTTTTT. This chain joins TRBV29-1 and TRBJ2-2; tentative D call: TRBD1 (5 bases). Germline loops: CDR1 SQVTM, CDR2 ANQGSEA. The length of the CDR3 is 14 residues. The germline V and J ends were trimmed by 6 bases and 5 bases, with 16 bases remaining between them.

This clonotype was recorded a few times. The CDR3 nucleotides read TGCAGTGCTAGAACGGTTAGCGACATTCAGTACTTC. It translates to CSARTVSDIQYF. V is TRBV20-1 and J is TRBJ2-4; a possible D gene is TRBD2 (5 bases). V lost 2 bases and J 8 bases, leaving 10 bases between the germline ends. The CDR3 is 12 amino acids. The V gene's germline CDR1 is DFQATT and CDR2 SNEGSKA (reference sequence).

This chain connects TRBV28 to TRBJ1-5; the D is unclear. Germline V CDR1 and CDR2: MDHEN, SYDVKM. The ends were cut back, 3 bases at V and 6 bases at J, with 12 bases in the middle. This CDR3 is 14 amino acids long. CDR3 in amino acids: CASSLSQWGQPQHF. The CDR3 bases are TGTGCCAGCAGTTTGTCACAGTGGGGTCAGCCCCAGCATTTT.

The chain uses TRBV20-1 and TRBJ2-1, with 11 bases aligning to TRBD2. This CDR3 has 14 amino acids. Germline lookup yields CDR1 DFQATT and CDR2 SNEGSKA (reference sequence). V lost 3 bases, J lost 3 bases, and 1 base stayed unmatched. CDR3 coding DNA: TGCAGTGCTAGGACTAGCGGGGTCTACAATGAGCAGTTCTTC. Protein: CSARTSGVYNEQFF.

This clonotype was seen ten or more times. The V call is TRBV5-1, the J call TRBJ1-2; 7 positions match TRBD1. The CDR3 runs to 14 residues. Germline CDR1 and CDR2: SGHRS and YFSETQ. The J segment lost 1 base and the V segment lost 3 bases, leaving 3 bases of the junction unmatched. The CDR3 protein is CASSSRQGNYGYTF. CDR3 bases: TGCGCCAGCAGCTCTCGACAGGGTAACTATGGCTACACCTTC.

This clonotype was found a few times. The genes are TRBV25-1 and TRBJ1-6, with 7 nucleotides matching TRBD1. V trimming: 2 bases; J trimming: 10 bases; junction bases outside the gene matches: 2. Germline CDR1 MGHDK, CDR2 SYGVNS. The CDR3 has 13 amino acids. This CDR3 is CASSERQGSPLHF. The DNA of the CDR3 is TGTGCCAGCAGTGAACGACAGGGCTCACCCCTCCACTTT.